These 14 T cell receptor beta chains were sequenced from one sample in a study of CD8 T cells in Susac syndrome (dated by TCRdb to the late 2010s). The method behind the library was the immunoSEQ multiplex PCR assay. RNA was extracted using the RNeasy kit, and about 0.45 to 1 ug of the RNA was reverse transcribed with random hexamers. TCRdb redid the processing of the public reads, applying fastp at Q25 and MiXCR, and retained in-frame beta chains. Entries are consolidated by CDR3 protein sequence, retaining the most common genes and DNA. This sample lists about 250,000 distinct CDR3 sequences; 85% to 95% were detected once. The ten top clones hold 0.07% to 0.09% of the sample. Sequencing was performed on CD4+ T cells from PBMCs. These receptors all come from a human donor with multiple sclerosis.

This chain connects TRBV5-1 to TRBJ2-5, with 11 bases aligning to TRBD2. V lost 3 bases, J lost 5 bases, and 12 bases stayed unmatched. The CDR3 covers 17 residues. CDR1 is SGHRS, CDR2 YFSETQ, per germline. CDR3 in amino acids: CASSSLGLAGGQETQYF. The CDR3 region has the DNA TGCGCCAGCAGCTCCCTTGGACTAGCGGGTGGGCAGGAGACCCAGTACTTC. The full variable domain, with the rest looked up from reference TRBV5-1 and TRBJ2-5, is KAGVTQTPRYLIKTRGQQVTLSCSPISGHRSVSWYQQTPGQGLQFLFEYFSETQRNKGNFPGRFSGRQFSNSRSEMNVSTLELGDSALYLCASSSLGLAGGQETQYFGPGTRLLVL.

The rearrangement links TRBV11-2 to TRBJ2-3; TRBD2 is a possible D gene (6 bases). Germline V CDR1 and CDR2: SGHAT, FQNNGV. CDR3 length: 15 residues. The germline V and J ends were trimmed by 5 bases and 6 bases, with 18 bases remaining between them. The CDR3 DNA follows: TGTGCCAGCAGCGCCGGGTGGAGGGGCCCCGATACGCAGTATTTT. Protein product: CASSAGWRGPDTQYF. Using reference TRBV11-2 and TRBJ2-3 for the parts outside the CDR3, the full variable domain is EAGVAQSPRYKIIEKRQSVAFWCNPISGHATLYWYQQILGQGPKLLIQFQNNGVVDDSQLPKDRFSAERLKGVDSTLKIQPAKLEDSAVYLCASSAGWRGPDTQYFGPGTRLTVL.

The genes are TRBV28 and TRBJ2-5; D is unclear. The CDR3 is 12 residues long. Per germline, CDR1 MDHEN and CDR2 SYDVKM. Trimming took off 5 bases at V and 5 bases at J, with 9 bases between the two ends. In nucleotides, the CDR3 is TGTGCCAGCAGTCCACTCAAGGAGACCCAGTACTTC. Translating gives CASSPLKETQYF. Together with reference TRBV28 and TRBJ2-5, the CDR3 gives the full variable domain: DVKVTQSSRYLVKRTGEKVFLECVQDMDHENMFWYRQDPGLGLRLIYFSYDVKMKEKGDIPEGYSVSREKKERFSLILESASTNQTSMYLCASSPLKETQYFGPGTRLLVL.

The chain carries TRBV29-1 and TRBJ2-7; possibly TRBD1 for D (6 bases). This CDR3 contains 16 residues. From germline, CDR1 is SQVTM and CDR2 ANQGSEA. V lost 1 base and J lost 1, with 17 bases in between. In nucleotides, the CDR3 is TGCAGCGTTGAAGGTGGGGGCAGGGGTTTGTCCTACGAGCAGTACTTC. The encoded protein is CSVEGGGRGLSYEQYF.

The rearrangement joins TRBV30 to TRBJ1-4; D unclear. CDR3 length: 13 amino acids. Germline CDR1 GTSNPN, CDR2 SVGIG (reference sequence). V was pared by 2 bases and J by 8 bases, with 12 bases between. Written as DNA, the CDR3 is TGTGCCTGGAGTCACAGCCTTGGGGAAAAACTGTTTTTT. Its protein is CAWSHSLGEKLFF.

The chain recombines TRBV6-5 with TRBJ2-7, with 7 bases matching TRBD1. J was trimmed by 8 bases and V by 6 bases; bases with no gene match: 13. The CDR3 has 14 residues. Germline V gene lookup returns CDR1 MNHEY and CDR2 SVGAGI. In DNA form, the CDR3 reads TGTGCCAGCAGAGCGACAGGGAACTACGGCCAGCAGTACGTC. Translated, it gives CASRATGNYGQQYV.

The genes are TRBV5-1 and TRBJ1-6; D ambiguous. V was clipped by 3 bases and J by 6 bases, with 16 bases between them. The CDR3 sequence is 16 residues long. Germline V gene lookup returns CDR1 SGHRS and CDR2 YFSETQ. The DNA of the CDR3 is TGCGCCAGCAGCTCGGCCGCGGATAACGGTAATTCACCCCTCCACTTT. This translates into CASSSAADNGNSPLHF.

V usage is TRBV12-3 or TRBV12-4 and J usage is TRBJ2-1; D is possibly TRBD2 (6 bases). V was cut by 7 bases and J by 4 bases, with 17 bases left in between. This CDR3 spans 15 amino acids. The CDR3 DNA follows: TGTGCCAGCACCCTCCGGCCCGGGGGATACAATGAGCAGTTCTTC. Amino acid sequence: CASTLRPGGYNEQFF.

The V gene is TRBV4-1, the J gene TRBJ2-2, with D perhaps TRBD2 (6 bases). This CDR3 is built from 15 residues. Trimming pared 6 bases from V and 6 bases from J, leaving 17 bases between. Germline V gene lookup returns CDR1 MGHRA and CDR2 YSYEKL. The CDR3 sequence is CASRHREISSGELFF. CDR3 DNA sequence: TGCGCCAGCAGACATCGGGAGATTAGCTCCGGGGAGCTGTTTTTT.

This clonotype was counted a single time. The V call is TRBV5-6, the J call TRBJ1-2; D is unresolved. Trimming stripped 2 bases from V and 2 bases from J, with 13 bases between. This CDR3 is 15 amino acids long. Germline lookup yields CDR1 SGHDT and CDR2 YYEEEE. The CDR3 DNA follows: TGTGCCAGCAGCTTTCGTGCAACCCCAAACTATGGCTACACCTTC. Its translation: CASSFRATPNYGYTF.

The CDR3 sequence: CATSRDPPDQPQHF. The CDR3 bases are TGTGCCACCAGCAGAGACCCCCCTGACCAGCCCCAGCATTTT. The chain employs TRBV15 and TRBJ1-5, with D hard to call. Germline-derived CDR1 and CDR2 are LNHNV and YYDKDF (reference sequence). The CDR3 has 14 amino acids. Trimming stripped 0 bases from V and 7 bases from J, with 10 bases between.

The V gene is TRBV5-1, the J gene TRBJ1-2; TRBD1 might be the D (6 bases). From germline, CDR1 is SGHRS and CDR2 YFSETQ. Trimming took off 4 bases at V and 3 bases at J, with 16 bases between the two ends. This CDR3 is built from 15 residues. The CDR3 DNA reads TGCGCCAGCAGCACTGGAGGGGGGCTTGACTATGGCTACACCTTC. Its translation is CASSTGGGLDYGYTF. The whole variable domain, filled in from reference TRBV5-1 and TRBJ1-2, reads KAGVTQTPRYLIKTRGQQVTLSCSPISGHRSVSWYQQTPGQGLQFLFEYFSETQRNKGNFPGRFSGRQFSNSRSEMNVSTLELGDSALYLCASSTGGGLDYGYTFGSGTRLTVV.

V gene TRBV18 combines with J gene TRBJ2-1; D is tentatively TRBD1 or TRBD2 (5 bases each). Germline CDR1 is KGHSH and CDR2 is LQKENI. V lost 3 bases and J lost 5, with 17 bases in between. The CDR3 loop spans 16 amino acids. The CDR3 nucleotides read TGTGCCAGCTCACCGCCTGTGATGGGGACCAACAATGAGCAGTTCTTC. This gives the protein CASSPPVMGTNNEQFF. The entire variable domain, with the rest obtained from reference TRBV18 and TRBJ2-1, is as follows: NAGVMQNPRHLVRRRGQEARLRCSPMKGHSHVYWYRQLPEEGLKFMVYLQKENIIDESGMPKERFSAEFPKEGPSILRIQQVVRGDSAAYFCASSPPVMGTNNEQFFGPGTRLTVL.

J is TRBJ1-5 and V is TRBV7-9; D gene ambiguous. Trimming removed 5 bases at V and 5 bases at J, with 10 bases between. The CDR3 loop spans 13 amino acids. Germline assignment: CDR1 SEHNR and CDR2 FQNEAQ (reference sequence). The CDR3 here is CASSRLEYQPQHF. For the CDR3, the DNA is TGTGCCAGCAGCCGGTTGGAGTATCAGCCCCAGCATTTT. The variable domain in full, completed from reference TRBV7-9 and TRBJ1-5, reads DTGVSQNPRHKITKRGQNVTFRCDPISEHNRLYWYRQTLGQGPEFLTYFQNEAQLEKSRLLSDRFSAERPKGSFSTLEIQRTEQGDSAMYLCASSRLEYQPQHFGDGTRLSIL.